The clone carrying this T cell receptor (beta chain) showed up just a few times. The sample originates from a study of blood T cell repertoires in COVID-19. Repertoires were generated with immunoSEQ multiplex PCR, while TCRdb's copy carries only in-frame clones and drops some. The sample records tens of thousands of clones, roughly four fifths being singletons. The sequencing sample was made of peripheral blood. The sequence was obtained from a woman over 75 with acute or convalescent COVID-19.

In nucleotides, the CDR3 is TGTGCCAGCAGCCCCCGACAGGGGTTAGGATCACCCCTCCACTTT. Protein: CASSPRQGLGSPLHF. The chain carries TRBV7-8 and TRBJ1-6; TRBD1 aligns across 8 bases. This CDR3 spans 15 amino acids. Trimming at V came to 5 bases and at J to 10 bases, leaving 10 bases not matched to a gene. Germline values: CDR1 SGHVS, CDR2 FQNEAQ.